This T cell receptor beta chain was documented in a study of shared clonotypes between healthy human individuals. Healthy HIV-negative adults with no recent acute infections or vaccinations were recruited as donors. Using immunoSEQ multiplex PCR, the repertoire was profiled, and TCRdb retains in-frame clones only, with some absent. The sample lists nearly 500,000 clones; 76% were seen once. The study, taken as a whole, reports: It was expected that sequencing depth would affect clonotype sharing among donors.

Turning to this clone: Antigen specificity is unknown.

CDR1 KGHSH and CDR2 LQKENI come from the germline V gene. The CDR3 covers 14 residues. Between the trimmed V and J ends, which lost 1 base and 0 bases, there was a span of 6 bases. The chain couples TRBV18 to TRBJ2-5, with D unclear. The source material was PBMCs. This sequence originates from a woman in her forties in good health. Some clones in this sample may be carry-over from other donors' samples. The CDR3 protein is CASSPRRHQETQYF. CDR3 sequence (DNA): TGTGCCAGCTCACCACGTAGACACCAAGAGACCCAGTACTTC.